The entry below gives a single TCR beta chain sequence along with its context. What it binds is not known. Profiling relied on immunoSEQ multiplex PCR, and the TCRdb table lists in-frame clones only, not all of them. Among some 170,000 clones listed, about nine tenths were seen once. Germline V lookup: CDR1 SQVTM, CDR2 ANQGSEA. J gave up 3 bases and V 8 bases, and 8 bases lay outside the gene matches. The CDR3 contains 14 residues. This specimen belongs to a study of cytomegalovirus exposure and HLA in healthy donors. The wider study: The use of the same platform for the 100 to 150 validation repertoires and the approximately 690 first-cohort repertoires was reported by a later analysis.

General study results and limits: Later, an analysis found that TCR clusters from the first cohort tended to co-occur in the 90 to 150 validation repertoires. Cytomegalovirus-associated TCR beta chains were listed, numbering 164. Through in vitro validation, three CMV-associated chains were shown to be specific for CMV antigens.

The sequence came from a man aged 18 to 29 in good health and CMV-seropositive. Sequencing was done on a sample of PBMCs. J is TRBJ2-3 and V is TRBV29-1, with TRBD2 matching 10 bases. The CDR3 DNA sequence: TGCAGCACCCTCGGACTAGCGGTAACAGATACGCAGTATTTT. Translated, it gives CSTLGLAVTDTQYF.